The following is a T cell receptor (beta chain) sequence with its context. Germline V gene lookup returns CDR1 DFQATT and CDR2 SNEGSKA (reference sequence). The CDR3 contains 14 residues. This specimen belongs to a study of T cells expressing NK-cell markers. Using the 5' RACE reads, TCRdb records one entry per CDR3 protein without DNA. The repertoire table contains 90,000 to 130,000 distinct CDR3 sequences. The specimen was blood T cells: a sorted CD56 or NKG2C T cell subset, CD4+ or CD8+ T cells, or bulk PBMC T cells (not recorded which). The chain has TRBV20-1 and TRBJ1-4; TCRdb selects TRBD1, and the lack of DNA leaves this call unchecked. The clonotype originates from a woman aged 18-70 years in good health. CDR3 residues: CSARKEAVNEKLFF.